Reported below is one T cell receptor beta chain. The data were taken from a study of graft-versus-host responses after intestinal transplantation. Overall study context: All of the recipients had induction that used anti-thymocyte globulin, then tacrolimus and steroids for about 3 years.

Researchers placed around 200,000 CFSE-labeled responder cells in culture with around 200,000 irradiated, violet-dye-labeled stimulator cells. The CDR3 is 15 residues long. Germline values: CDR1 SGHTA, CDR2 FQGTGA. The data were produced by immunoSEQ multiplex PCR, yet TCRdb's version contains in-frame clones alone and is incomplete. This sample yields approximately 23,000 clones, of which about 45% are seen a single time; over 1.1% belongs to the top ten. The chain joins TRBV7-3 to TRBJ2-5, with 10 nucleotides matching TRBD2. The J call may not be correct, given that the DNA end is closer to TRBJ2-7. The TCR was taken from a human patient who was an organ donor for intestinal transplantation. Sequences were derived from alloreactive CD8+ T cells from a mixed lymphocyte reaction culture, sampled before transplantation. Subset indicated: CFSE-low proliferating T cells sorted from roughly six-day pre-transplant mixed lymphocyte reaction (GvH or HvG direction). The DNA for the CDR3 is TGTGCCAGCAGCTGTAGCGGGAGGCACTCCTACGAGCAGTACTTC. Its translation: CASSCSGRHSYEQYF.